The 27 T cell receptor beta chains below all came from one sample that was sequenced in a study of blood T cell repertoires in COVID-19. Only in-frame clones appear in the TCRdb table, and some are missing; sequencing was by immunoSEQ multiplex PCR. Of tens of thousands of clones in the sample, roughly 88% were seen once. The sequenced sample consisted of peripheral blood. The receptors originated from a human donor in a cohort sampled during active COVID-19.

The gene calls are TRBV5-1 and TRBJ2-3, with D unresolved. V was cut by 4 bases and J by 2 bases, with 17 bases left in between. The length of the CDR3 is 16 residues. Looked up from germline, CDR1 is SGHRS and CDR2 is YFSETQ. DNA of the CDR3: TGCGCCAGCAGCGATGGTAGGCGACATTACACAGATACGCAGTATTTT. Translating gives CASSDGRRHYTDTQYF.

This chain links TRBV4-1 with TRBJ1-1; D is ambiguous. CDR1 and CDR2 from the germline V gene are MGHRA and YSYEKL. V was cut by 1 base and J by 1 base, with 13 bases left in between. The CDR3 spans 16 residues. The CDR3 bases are TGCGCCAGCAGCCAAGTAGCCGAGGCAACGAACACTGAAGCTTTCTTT. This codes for CASSQVAEATNTEAFF.

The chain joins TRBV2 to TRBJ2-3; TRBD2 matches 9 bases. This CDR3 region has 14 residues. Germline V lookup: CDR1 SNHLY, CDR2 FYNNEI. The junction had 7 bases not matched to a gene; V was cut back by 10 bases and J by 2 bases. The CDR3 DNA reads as TGTGCCATAAGGCTAGCGGGGAACACAGATACGCAGTATTTT. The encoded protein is CAIRLAGNTDTQYF.

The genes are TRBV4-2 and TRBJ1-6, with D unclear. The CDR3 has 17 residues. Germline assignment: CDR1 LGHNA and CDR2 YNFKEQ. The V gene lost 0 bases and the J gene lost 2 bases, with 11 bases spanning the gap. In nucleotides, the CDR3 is TGTGCCAGCAGCCAAGATGGGCCGCACACCTATAATTCACCCCTCCACTTT. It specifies CASSQDGPHTYNSPLHF.

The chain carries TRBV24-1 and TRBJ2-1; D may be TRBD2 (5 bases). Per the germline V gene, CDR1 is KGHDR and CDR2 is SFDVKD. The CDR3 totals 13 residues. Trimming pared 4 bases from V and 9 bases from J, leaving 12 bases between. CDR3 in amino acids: CATSESRRGEQFF. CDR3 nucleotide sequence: TGTGCCACCAGTGAATCACGACGGGGTGAGCAGTTCTTC.

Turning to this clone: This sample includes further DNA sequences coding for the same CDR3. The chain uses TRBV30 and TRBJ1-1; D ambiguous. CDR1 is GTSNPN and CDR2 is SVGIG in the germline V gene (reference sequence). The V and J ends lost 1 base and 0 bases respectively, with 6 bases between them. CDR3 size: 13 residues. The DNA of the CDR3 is TGTGCCTGGAGTGGGCACCTGAACACTGAAGCTTTCTTT. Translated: CAWSGHLNTEAFF.

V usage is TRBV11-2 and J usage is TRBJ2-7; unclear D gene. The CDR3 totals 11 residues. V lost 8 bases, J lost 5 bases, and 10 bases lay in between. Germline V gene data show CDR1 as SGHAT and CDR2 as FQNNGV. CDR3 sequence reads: CASRSPHEQYF. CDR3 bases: TGTGCCAGCCGCTCCCCTCACGAGCAGTACTTC.

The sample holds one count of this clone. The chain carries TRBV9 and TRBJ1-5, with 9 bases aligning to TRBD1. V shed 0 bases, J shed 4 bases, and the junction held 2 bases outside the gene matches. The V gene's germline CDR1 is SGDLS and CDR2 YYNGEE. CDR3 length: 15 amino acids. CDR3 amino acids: CASSVGDRENQPQHF. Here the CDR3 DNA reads TGTGCCAGCAGCGTAGGGGACAGGGAGAATCAGCCCCAGCATTTT.

The CDR3 loop reads CAGSSGSYNEQFF. Written as DNA, the CDR3 is TGTGCCGGGAGCAGCGGATCCTACAATGAGCAGTTCTTC. The gene calls are TRBV5-6 and TRBJ2-1, with D perhaps matching TRBD2 (5 bases). Trimming took 10 bases from V and 1 from J, leaving 12 bases between them. CDR3 length: 13 amino acids. CDR1 and CDR2 from the germline V gene are SGHDT and YYEEEE.

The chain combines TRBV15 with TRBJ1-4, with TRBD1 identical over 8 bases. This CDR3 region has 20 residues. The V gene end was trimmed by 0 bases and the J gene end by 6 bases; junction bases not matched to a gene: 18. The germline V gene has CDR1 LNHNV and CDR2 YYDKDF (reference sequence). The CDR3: CATSRDNAGGVILEDEKLFF. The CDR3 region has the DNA TGTGCCACCAGCAGAGATAACGCAGGGGGCGTTATCTTGGAGGATGAAAAACTGTTTTTT.

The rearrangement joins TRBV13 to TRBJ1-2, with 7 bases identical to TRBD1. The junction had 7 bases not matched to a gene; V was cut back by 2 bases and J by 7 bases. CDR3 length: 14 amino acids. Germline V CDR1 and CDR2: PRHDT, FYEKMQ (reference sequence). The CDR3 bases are TGTGCCAGCAGCTTAACCGGGCAGGGGGGTGGCTACACCTTC. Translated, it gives CASSLTGQGGGYTF.

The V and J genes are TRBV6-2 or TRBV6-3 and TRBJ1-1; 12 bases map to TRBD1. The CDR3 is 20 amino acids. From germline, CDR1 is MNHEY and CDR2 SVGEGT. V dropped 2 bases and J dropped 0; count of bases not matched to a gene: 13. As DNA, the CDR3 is TGTGCCAGCAGTTACCAGGCGGGACAGGGGGCTCGGGTGATGAACACTGAAGCTTTCTTT. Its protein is CASSYQAGQGARVMNTEAFF.

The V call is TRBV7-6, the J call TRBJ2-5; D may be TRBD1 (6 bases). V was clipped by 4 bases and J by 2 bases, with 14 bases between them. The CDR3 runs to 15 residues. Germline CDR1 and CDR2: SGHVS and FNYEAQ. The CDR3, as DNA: TGTGCCAGCAGCTCGGCACAGGGTAATCAAGAGACCCAGTACTTC. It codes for CASSSAQGNQETQYF.

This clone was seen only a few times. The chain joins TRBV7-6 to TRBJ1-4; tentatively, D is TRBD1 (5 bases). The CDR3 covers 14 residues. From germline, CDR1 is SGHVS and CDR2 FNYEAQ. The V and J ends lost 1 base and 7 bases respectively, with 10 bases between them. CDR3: CASSLEGLGEKLFF. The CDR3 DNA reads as TGTGCCAGCAGCTTAGAGGGACTAGGTGAAAAACTGTTTTTT.

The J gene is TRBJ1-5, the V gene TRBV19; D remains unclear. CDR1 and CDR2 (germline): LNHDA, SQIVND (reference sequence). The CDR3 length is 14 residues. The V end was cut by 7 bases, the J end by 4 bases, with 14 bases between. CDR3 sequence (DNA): TGTGCCAGTAAGACCCTGGGGAGGAATCAGCCCCAGCATTTT. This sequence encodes CASKTLGRNQPQHF.

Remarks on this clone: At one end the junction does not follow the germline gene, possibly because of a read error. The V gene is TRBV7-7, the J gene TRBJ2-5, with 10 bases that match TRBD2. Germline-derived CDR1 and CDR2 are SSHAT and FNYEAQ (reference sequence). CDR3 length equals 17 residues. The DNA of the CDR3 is TGTGCTAGCAGCTTAGGCCCTAGCGGGGGATCGCGAGAGACCCAGTACTTC. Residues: CASSLGPSGGSRETQYF.

CDR3 residues: CASSQLNSWTSGGYPHEVEQYF. The CDR3 DNA reads TGTGCCAGCAGTCAACTTAACTCGTGGACTAGCGGGGGGTACCCGCACGAGGTCGAGCAGTACTTC. The rearrangement links TRBV27 to TRBJ2-7; 14 nucleotides match TRBD2. The J segment lost 6 bases and the V segment lost 5 bases, leaving 27 bases of the junction unmatched. The germline V gene encodes CDR1 MNHEY and CDR2 SMNVEV (reference sequence). The CDR3 spans 22 residues.

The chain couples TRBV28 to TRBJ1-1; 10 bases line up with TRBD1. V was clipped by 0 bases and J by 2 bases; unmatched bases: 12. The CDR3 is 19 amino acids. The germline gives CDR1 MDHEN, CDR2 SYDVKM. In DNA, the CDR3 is TGTGCCAGCAGTTTATGGTCCCGACAGGGGGCGCGCCGAAACACTGAAGCTTTCTTT. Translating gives CASSLWSRQGARRNTEAFF.

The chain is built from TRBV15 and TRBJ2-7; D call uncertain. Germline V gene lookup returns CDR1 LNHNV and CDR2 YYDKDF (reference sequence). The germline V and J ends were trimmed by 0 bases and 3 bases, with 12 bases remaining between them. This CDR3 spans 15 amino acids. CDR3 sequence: CATSRDIGRNYEQYF. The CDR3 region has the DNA TGTGCCACCAGCAGAGATATTGGCAGGAACTACGAGCAGTACTTC.

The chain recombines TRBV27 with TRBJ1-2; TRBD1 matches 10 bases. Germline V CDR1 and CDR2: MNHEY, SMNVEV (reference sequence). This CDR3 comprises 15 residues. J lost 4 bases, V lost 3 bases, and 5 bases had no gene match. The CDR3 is CASSFGQGVPYGYTF. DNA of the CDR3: TGTGCCAGCAGTTTCGGACAGGGGGTACCCTATGGCTACACCTTC.

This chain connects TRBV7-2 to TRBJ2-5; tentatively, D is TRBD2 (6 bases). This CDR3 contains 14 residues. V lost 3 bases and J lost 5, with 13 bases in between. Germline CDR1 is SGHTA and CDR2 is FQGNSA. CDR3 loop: CASSLYSGVETQYF. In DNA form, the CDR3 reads TGTGCCAGCAGCTTGTACTCGGGGGTTGAGACCCAGTACTTC.

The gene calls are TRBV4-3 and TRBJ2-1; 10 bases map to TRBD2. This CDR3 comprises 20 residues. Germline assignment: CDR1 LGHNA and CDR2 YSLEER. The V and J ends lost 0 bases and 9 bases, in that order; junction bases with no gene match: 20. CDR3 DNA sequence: TGCGCCAGCAGCCAAGATTCCCGAGCCAGCGGGAGGGCCCGGGACCGTGAGCAGTTCTTC. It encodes CASSQDSRASGRARDREQFF.

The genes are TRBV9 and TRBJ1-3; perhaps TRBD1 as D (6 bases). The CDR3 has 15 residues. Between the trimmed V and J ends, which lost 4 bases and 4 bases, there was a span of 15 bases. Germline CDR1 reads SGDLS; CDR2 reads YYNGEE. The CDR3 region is CASSPGQGHGNTIYF. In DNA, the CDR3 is TGTGCCAGCAGCCCCGGGCAGGGGCACGGAAACACCATATATTTT.

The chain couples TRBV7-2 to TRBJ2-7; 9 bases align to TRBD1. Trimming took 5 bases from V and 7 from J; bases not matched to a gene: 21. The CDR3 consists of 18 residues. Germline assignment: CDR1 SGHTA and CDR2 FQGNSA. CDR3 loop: CASSTHRDRAAGGLEQYF. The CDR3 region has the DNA TGTGCCAGCAGCACTCACCGGGACAGGGCAGCGGGTGGGCTAGAGCAGTACTTC.

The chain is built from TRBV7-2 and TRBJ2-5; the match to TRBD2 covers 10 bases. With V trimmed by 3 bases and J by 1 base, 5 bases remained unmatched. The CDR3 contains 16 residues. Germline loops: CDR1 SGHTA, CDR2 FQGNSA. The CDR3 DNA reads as TGTGCCAGCAGCTTTGCACTAGCGGGACGCCAAGAGACCCAGTACTTC. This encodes CASSFALAGRQETQYF.

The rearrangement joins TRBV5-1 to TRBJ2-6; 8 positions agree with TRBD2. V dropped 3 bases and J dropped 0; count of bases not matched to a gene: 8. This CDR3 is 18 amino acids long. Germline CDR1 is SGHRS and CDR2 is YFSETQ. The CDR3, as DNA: TGCGCCAGCAGCTCCCGGGAGGGGGGTCTCTCTGGGGCCAACGTCCTGACTTTC. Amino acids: CASSSREGGLSGANVLTF.

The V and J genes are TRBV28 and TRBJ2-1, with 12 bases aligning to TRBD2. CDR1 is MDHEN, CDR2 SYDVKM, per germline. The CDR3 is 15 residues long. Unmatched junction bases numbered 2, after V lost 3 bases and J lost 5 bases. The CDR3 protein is CASSFTSGGNNEQFF. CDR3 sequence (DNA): TGTGCCAGCAGTTTCACTAGCGGGGGGAACAATGAGCAGTTCTTC. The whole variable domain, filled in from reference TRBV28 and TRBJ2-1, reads DVKVTQSSRYLVKRTGEKVFLECVQDMDHENMFWYRQDPGLGLRLIYFSYDVKMKEKGDIPEGYSVSREKKERFSLILESASTNQTSMYLCASSFTSGGNNEQFFGPGTRLTVL.